Listed below are T cell receptor beta chains from one sample, sequenced in a study of CD8+ T cells in alopecia areata. Sequencing was performed with immunoSEQ multiplex PCR; in TCRdb, only in-frame clones are kept and a portion is missing. The sample gives approximately 180,000 clones, approximately 59% of which show up once; roughly 14% is in the top ten. Specimen: CD4+ T cells sorted from blood, collected at week 0. These receptors were obtained from a human donor with alopecia areata. Both conserved end residues are part of each CDR3. A D gene is named only where the DNA matches it firmly. The listing skips clone size in some rows; elsewhere it reads once, few, many or a size class.

j_gene: TRBJ1-5
abundance: NA
d_gene: NA
v_gene: TRBV2
CDR3nt: TGTGCCAGCAGTGAATCGGGATTAAGCAATCAGCCCCAGCATTTT
CDR3aa: CASSESGLSNQPQHF

j_gene: TRBJ2-1
abundance: NA
d_gene: NA
v_gene: TRBV5-1
CDR3nt: TGCGCCAGCAGCTTGGTTAGTAGTAGTCTCAACAATGAGCAGTTCTTC
CDR3aa: CASSLVSSSLNNEQFF

j_gene: TRBJ1-2
abundance: NA
d_gene: NA
v_gene: TRBV29-1
CDR3nt: TGCAGCGTTGTCTCAGGGGACTATGGCTACACCTTC
CDR3aa: CSVVSGDYGYTF

j_gene: TRBJ1-5
abundance: NA
d_gene: TRBD1
v_gene: TRBV27
CDR3nt: TGTGCCAGCAGTAGAGGGACAGGGCCCTCAGCCCAGCATTTT
CDR3aa: CASSRGTGPSAQHF

j_gene: TRBJ2-2
abundance: NA
d_gene: TRBD1
v_gene: TRBV4-1
CDR3nt: TGCGCCAGCAGCCAACAGCCGACAGGGCCTGGCGGGGAGCTGTTTTTT
CDR3aa: CASSQQPTGPGGELFF

j_gene: TRBJ1-1
abundance: few
d_gene: NA
v_gene: TRBV5-1
CDR3nt: TGCGCCAGCAGCTTGGGTCAACAGGGAACTGGAGCTTTCTTT
CDR3aa: CASSLGQQGTGAFF

j_gene: TRBJ1-2
abundance: few
d_gene: NA
v_gene: TRBV9
CDR3nt: TGTGCCAGCAGCGTCCGGGACGGCTATGGCTACACCTTC
CDR3aa: CASSVRDGYGYTF

j_gene: TRBJ1-2
abundance: NA
d_gene: TRBD1
v_gene: TRBV10-3
CDR3nt: TGTGCCATCGACTCAGACAGGGGTGTTGGTGATGGTGGCTACACCTTC
CDR3aa: CAIDSDRGVGDGGYTF

j_gene: TRBJ2-1
abundance: few
d_gene: TRBD1
v_gene: TRBV29-1
CDR3nt: TGCAGCGTGGAAACAGGGGTCCCCTACAATGAGCAGTTCTTC
CDR3aa: CSVETGVPYNEQFF

j_gene: TRBJ1-5
abundance: many
d_gene: NA
v_gene: TRBV15
CDR3nt: TGTGCCACCAGCAGAGATCCGGGGGGCAATCAGCCCCAGCATTTT
CDR3aa: CATSRDPGGNQPQHF

j_gene: TRBJ2-5
abundance: NA
d_gene: TRBD1
v_gene: TRBV29-1
CDR3nt: TGCAGCGTGACCCAGGGGGCAACTAAAGAGACCCAGTACTTC
CDR3aa: CSVTQGATKETQYF

j_gene: TRBJ2-2
abundance: few
d_gene: TRBD1
v_gene: TRBV9
CDR3nt: TGTGCCAGCAGCACCGGGACAGGGGTATTCACCGGGGAGCTGTTTTTT
CDR3aa: CASSTGTGVFTGELFF

j_gene: TRBJ2-7
abundance: NA
d_gene: TRBD2
v_gene: TRBV5-1
CDR3nt: TGCGCCAGCAGCTTTTGGGCTAGCGGGAACGAGCAGTACTTC
CDR3aa: CASSFWASGNEQYF

j_gene: TRBJ2-7
abundance: NA
d_gene: TRBD1
v_gene: TRBV11-2
CDR3nt: TGTGCCAGCAGCTTCGCCGGGACAGGGGTGAGTCCTTACCACGAGCAGTACTTC
CDR3aa: CASSFAGTGVSPYHEQYF

j_gene: TRBJ2-2
abundance: few
d_gene: TRBD1
v_gene: TRBV6-6
CDR3nt: TGTGCCAGCAGTTACTACAGGGGGGTTGGAAACGGGGAGCTGTTTTTT
CDR3aa: CASSYYRGVGNGELFF

j_gene: TRBJ2-7
abundance: NA
d_gene: TRBD2
v_gene: TRBV29-1
CDR3nt: TGCAGCGTTGAGTTATGGGACGGGGGGGCCTACGAGCAGTACTTC
CDR3aa: CSVELWDGGAYEQYF

j_gene: TRBJ1-2
abundance: few
d_gene: NA
v_gene: TRBV2
CDR3nt: TGTGCCAGCAGGGAATTGGGACGGTTGAATGGCTACACCTTC
CDR3aa: CASRELGRLNGYTF

j_gene: TRBJ2-3
abundance: few
d_gene: NA
v_gene: TRBV4-1
CDR3nt: TGCGCCAGCAGCCAACCGCCGGTAGCGGCGCAGTATTTT
CDR3aa: CASSQPPVAAQYF

j_gene: TRBJ1-6
abundance: few
d_gene: NA
v_gene: TRBV6-5
CDR3nt: TGTGCCAGCGTGGGTTCAGGACCCCTCCACTTT
CDR3aa: CASVGSGPLHF

j_gene: TRBJ1-6
abundance: NA
d_gene: NA
v_gene: TRBV30
CDR3nt: TGTGCCTGGAGTGTATTGGGGGGCTTCTATAATTCACCCCTCCACTTT
CDR3aa: CAWSVLGGFYNSPLHF

j_gene: TRBJ2-3
abundance: NA
d_gene: NA
v_gene: TRBV5-1
CDR3nt: TGCGCCAGCAGCTTCGGACTGGAAACAGATACGCAGTATTTT
CDR3aa: CASSFGLETDTQYF

j_gene: TRBJ1-6
abundance: NA
d_gene: NA
v_gene: TRBV6-1
CDR3nt: TGTGCCAGCACGCCCCGGTATAATTCACCCCTCCACTTT
CDR3aa: CASTPRYNSPLHF

j_gene: TRBJ1-6
abundance: NA
d_gene: NA
v_gene: TRBV4-2
CDR3nt: TGTGCCAGCAGCCAAGATGCGAGGAATAATTCACCCCTCCACTTT
CDR3aa: CASSQDARNNSPLHF

j_gene: TRBJ1-5
abundance: NA
d_gene: TRBD1
v_gene: TRBV6-1
CDR3nt: TGTGCCAGCAGTGGAGGGGACAGGGGATATAGCAATCAGCCCCAGCATTTT
CDR3aa: CASSGGDRGYSNQPQHF

j_gene: TRBJ1-4
abundance: NA
d_gene: NA
v_gene: TRBV7-8
CDR3nt: TGTGCCAGCAGCTTAGTCCCTGGGCTGAATGAAAAACTGTTTTTT
CDR3aa: CASSLVPGLNEKLFF

j_gene: TRBJ2-2
abundance: NA
d_gene: NA
v_gene: TRBV29-1
CDR3nt: TGCAGCGCAGGTGGAATCAACACCGGGGAGCTGTTTTTT
CDR3aa: CSAGGINTGELFF

j_gene: TRBJ2-3
abundance: NA
d_gene: NA
v_gene: TRBV27
CDR3nt: TGTGCCAGCAGTCCACGTCACAGGGCTAGCACAGATACGCAGTATTTT
CDR3aa: CASSPRHRASTDTQYF

j_gene: TRBJ2-5
abundance: NA
d_gene: NA
v_gene: TRBV25-1
CDR3nt: TGTGCCAGCAGTGTAGGTCACGGACATCAAGAGACCCAGTACTTC
CDR3aa: CASSVGHGHQETQYF

j_gene: TRBJ1-1
abundance: once
d_gene: NA
v_gene: TRBV2
CDR3nt: TGTGCCAGCATGCGGGGGCAGGACACTGAAGCTTTCTTT
CDR3aa: CASMRGQDTEAFF

j_gene: TRBJ2-1
abundance: NA
d_gene: NA
v_gene: TRBV7-9
CDR3nt: TGTGCCAGCAGCAAACTAGACCCCTCCTACAATGAGCAGTTCTTC
CDR3aa: CASSKLDPSYNEQFF

j_gene: TRBJ2-1
abundance: NA
d_gene: NA
v_gene: TRBV5-6
CDR3nt: TGTGCCAGCAGCCCCCAGCCCGATGAGCAGTTCTTC
CDR3aa: CASSPQPDEQFF

j_gene: TRBJ2-2
abundance: NA
d_gene: NA
v_gene: TRBV7-2
CDR3nt: TGTGCCAGCAGTCAACTAGTGGGGAACACCGGGGAGCTGTTTTTT
CDR3aa: CASSQLVGNTGELFF

j_gene: TRBJ1-5
abundance: few
d_gene: NA
v_gene: TRBV7-9
CDR3nt: TGTGCCAGCAGTCGACAGTCCAATCAGCCCCAGCATTTT
CDR3aa: CASSRQSNQPQHF

j_gene: TRBJ2-2
abundance: NA
d_gene: TRBD1
v_gene: TRBV7-9
CDR3nt: TGTGCCAGCAGCTTCTCCCGGACAGGGTCGGACACCGGGGAGCTGTTTTTT
CDR3aa: CASSFSRTGSDTGELFF

j_gene: TRBJ2-5
abundance: NA
d_gene: NA
v_gene: TRBV4-1
CDR3nt: TGCGCCAGCAGCCAAGTTGGGCTCCGGGGGCAAGAGACCCAGTACTTC
CDR3aa: CASSQVGLRGQETQYF

j_gene: TRBJ1-4
abundance: NA
d_gene: NA
v_gene: TRBV11-1
CDR3nt: TGTGCCAGCAGCCACCGCCGGACAACTAATGAAAAACTGTTTTTT
CDR3aa: CASSHRRTTNEKLFF

j_gene: TRBJ1-1
abundance: NA
d_gene: NA
v_gene: TRBV30
CDR3nt: TGTGCCTGCCCGAAACTGAGCAGTAGCACTGAAGCTTTCTTT
CDR3aa: CACPKLSSSTEAFF

j_gene: TRBJ1-2
abundance: NA
d_gene: NA
v_gene: TRBV15
CDR3nt: TGTGCCACCAGCAGAGATATGGGGAACTATGGCTACACCTTC
CDR3aa: CATSRDMGNYGYTF

j_gene: TRBJ2-7
abundance: NA
d_gene: NA
v_gene: TRBV30
CDR3nt: TGTGCCTGGAGTGATGGCAGGTACGAGCAGTACTTC
CDR3aa: CAWSDGRYEQYF

j_gene: TRBJ2-3
abundance: NA
d_gene: TRBD2
v_gene: TRBV7-2
CDR3nt: TGTGCCAGCAGCTTGATTAGCGGGGCCTCAGATACGCAGTATTTT
CDR3aa: CASSLISGASDTQYF

j_gene: TRBJ1-1
abundance: NA
d_gene: NA
v_gene: TRBV29-1
CDR3nt: TGCAGCGTGGGGTGGATGAACACTGAAGCTTTCTTT
CDR3aa: CSVGWMNTEAFF